A selection of T cell receptor beta chains follows, all from one sample in a study of identical twins. TCRdb independently ran MiXCR on the 5' RACE reads; one entry per CDR3 protein. The sample includes some 1,700,000 distinct CDR3 sequences, more than 30% of them seen just once. What was sequenced was cord blood. All receptors derive from a newborn girl in good health. CDR3s include the opening cysteine and the closing phenylalanine or tryptophan. A D gene is named only where the DNA matches it firmly. Expanded clones get a size class; other rows say once, few or many, or leave the size out.

D: .
size: .
V: TRBV7-9
length: 17
J: TRBJ2-7
DNA: TGTGCCAGCAGCAGTAGGGCCCGGGGTAGCCACTCCTACGAGCAGTACTTC
CDR3: CASSSRARGSHSYEQYF

D: .
size: few
V: TRBV4-1
length: 14
J: TRBJ1-4
DNA: TGCGCCAGCAGCCAAGTACAGCGCAATGAAAAACTGTTTTTT
CDR3: CASSQVQRNEKLFF

D: TRBD1
size: .
V: TRBV19
length: 16
J: TRBJ2-7
DNA: TGTGCCAGTAGTCCGCGACAGGGGATGGTAGGCTACGAGCAGTACTTC
CDR3: CASSPRQGMVGYEQYF

D: .
size: .
V: TRBV5-6
length: 12
J: TRBJ2-4
DNA: TGTGCCAGCAGCGCGACCCAAAACATTCAGTACTTC
CDR3: CASSATQNIQYF

D: .
size: few
V: TRBV6-5
length: 14
J: TRBJ1-1
DNA: TGTGCCAGCAGTTACTCGATCGTGAACACTGAAGCTTTCTTT
CDR3: CASSYSIVNTEAFF

D: .
size: .
V: TRBV7-2
length: 15
J: TRBJ1-2
DNA: TGTGCCAGCAGCTCCCGGTCGTCTTCGGGTGAAGGCTACACCTTC
CDR3: CASSSRSSSGEGYTF

D: TRBD1
size: .
V: TRBV3-1
length: 14
J: TRBJ2-5
DNA: TGTGCCAGTGCTCAGGGGGTGATTCAAGAGACCCAGTACTTC
CDR3: CASAQGVIQETQYF

D: TRBD1
size: once
V: TRBV6-4
length: 16
J: TRBJ1-1
DNA: TGTGCCAGCAGTGACCACTCGACAGGGAGTACCACTGAAGCTTTCTTT
CDR3: CASSDHSTGSTTEAFF

D: TRBD2
size: .
V: TRBV5-1
length: 15
J: TRBJ2-5
DNA: TGCGCCAGCAAGTCAGCGGGAGGGCCCCAAGAGACCCAGTACTTC
CDR3: CASKSAGGPQETQYF

D: .
size: few
V: TRBV20-1
length: 17
J: TRBJ1-2
DNA: TGCAGTGCCTTAGCTTGGGTTAGAGGGACCCTTAACTATGGCTACACCTTC
CDR3: CSALAWVRGTLNYGYTF

D: .
size: .
V: TRBV28
length: 13
J: TRBJ1-1
DNA: TGTGCCAGCATCGAGAATCCTTACACTGAAGCTTTCTTT
CDR3: CASIENPYTEAFF

D: .
size: .
V: TRBV25-1
length: 15
J: TRBJ1-4
DNA: TGTGCCAGCAGTGAAGGGGGGGAGGCTGAAGAAAAACTGTTTTTT
CDR3: CASSEGGEAEEKLFF

D: .
size: .
V: TRBV7-9
length: 14
J: TRBJ2-7
DNA: TGTGCCAGCAGCTTTGTGGAGGGTGGCGGCGAGCAGTACTTC
CDR3: CASSFVEGGGEQYF

D: TRBD1
size: few
V: TRBV28
length: 17
J: TRBJ2-3
DNA: TGTGCCAGCAGTCCGAGGACAGGGGGCAGGAGCACAGATACGCAGTATTTT
CDR3: CASSPRTGGRSTDTQYF

D: .
size: .
V: TRBV7-9
length: 13
J: TRBJ2-5
DNA: TGTGCCAGCAGCTTAGAGGCAGAGGAGACCCAGTACTTC
CDR3: CASSLEAEETQYF

D: TRBD1
size: .
V: TRBV10-1
length: 15
J: TRBJ1-5
DNA: TGCGCCAGCAGTGGTTCCGGGACAGGCCATCAGCCCCAGCATTTT
CDR3: CASSGSGTGHQPQHF